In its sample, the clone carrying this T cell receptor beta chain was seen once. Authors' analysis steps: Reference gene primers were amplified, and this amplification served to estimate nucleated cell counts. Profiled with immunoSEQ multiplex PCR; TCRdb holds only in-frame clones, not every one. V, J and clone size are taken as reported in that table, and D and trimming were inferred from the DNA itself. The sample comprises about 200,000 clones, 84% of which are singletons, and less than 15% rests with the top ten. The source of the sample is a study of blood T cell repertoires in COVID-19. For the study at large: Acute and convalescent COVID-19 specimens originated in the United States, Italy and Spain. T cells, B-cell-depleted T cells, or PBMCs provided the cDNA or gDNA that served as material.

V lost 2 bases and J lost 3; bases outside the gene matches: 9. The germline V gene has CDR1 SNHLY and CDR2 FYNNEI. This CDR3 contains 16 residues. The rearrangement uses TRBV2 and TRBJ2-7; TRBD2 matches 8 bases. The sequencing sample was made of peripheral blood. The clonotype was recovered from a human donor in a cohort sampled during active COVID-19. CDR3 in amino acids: CASSERGGRPNYEQYF. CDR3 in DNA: TGTGCCAGCAGTGAACGCGGGGGGAGACCTAACTACGAGCAGTACTTC.